The 17 T cell receptor beta chains presented below share a single source sample, sequenced in a study of early T cells in non-severe SARS-CoV-2 infection. TCRdb reprocessed the 5' RACE reads via MiXCR and lists one record per CDR3 protein. The sample shows fewer than 80,000 distinct CDR3 sequences, 9.5% of them seen only once. Sequences were obtained from whole blood. These receptors were collected from an adult who was a healthcare worker with PCR-confirmed SARS-CoV-2 infection or an uninfected control (not recorded which).

This clonotype was seen many times. The junction departs from germline at one end; a sequencing error may be responsible. The V call is TRBV6-4, the J call TRBJ2-1; TRBD1 matches 9 bases. Germline lookup yields CDR1 MRHNA and CDR2 SNTAGT. The CDR3 contains 12 residues. This CDR3 reads CATRTGDNEQFF. The CDR3 bases are TGTGCCACCCGGACAGGGGACAATGAACAGTTCTTC.

V is TRBV2 and J is TRBJ2-1; D unclear. The CDR3 is 13 residues long. Between the trimmed V and J ends, which lost 3 bases and 2 bases, there was a span of 5 bases. The germline gives CDR1 SNHLY, CDR2 FYNNEI. CDR3 sequence reads: CASSDHTYNEQFF. Here the CDR3 DNA reads TGTGCCAGCAGTGATCACACCTACAATGAGCAGTTCTTC. The full variable domain, in which reference TRBV2 and TRBJ2-1 provide the parts outside the CDR3, is EPEVTQTPSHQVTQMGQEVILRCVPISNHLYFYWYRQILGQKVEFLVSFYNNEISEKSEIFDDQFSVERPDGSNFTLKIRSTKLEDSAMYFCASSDHTYNEQFFGPGTRLTVL.

This clonotype was seen ten or more times. The rearrangement uses TRBV2 and TRBJ2-3; D is possibly TRBD2 (5 bases). Germline values: CDR1 SNHLY, CDR2 FYNNEI. The CDR3 is 14 residues long. The germline V and J ends were trimmed by 7 bases and 0 bases, with 11 bases remaining between them. Here the CDR3 reads CASTLSGSTDTQYF. CDR3 sequence (DNA): TGTGCCAGCACTCTCAGCGGTAGCACAGATACGCAGTATTTT.

The gene calls are TRBV5-1 and TRBJ1-2; D is undetermined. The germline V and J ends were trimmed by 0 bases and 10 bases, with 7 bases remaining between them. This CDR3 is built from 11 residues. Germline V lookup: CDR1 SGHRS, CDR2 YFSETQ. The CDR3 sequence is CASSLGPYYTF. The CDR3 DNA is TGCGCCAGCAGCTTGGGCCCGTACTACACCTTC. Complete variable domain (other parts from reference TRBV5-1 and TRBJ1-2): KAGVTQTPRYLIKTRGQQVTLSCSPISGHRSVSWYQQTPGQGLQFLFEYFSETQRNKGNFPGRFSGRQFSNSRSEMNVSTLELGDSALYLCASSLGPYYTFGSGTRLTVV.

This clonotype was counted ten times or more. Here the CDR3 DNA reads TGTGCCAGTAGAATCCGGGACAGGGGCTTTGAGCAGTACTTC. Protein product: CASRIRDRGFEQYF. This chain links TRBV27 with TRBJ2-7, with 10 bases lining up with TRBD1. This CDR3 is 14 amino acids long. Looked up from germline, CDR1 is MNHEY and CDR2 is SMNVEV (reference sequence). Trimming removed 9 bases from V and 7 bases from J; junction bases left unmatched: 12.

This clonotype was seen only a few times. The V and J genes are TRBV7-2 and TRBJ2-3; no definite D call. This CDR3 is 14 amino acids long. Trimming left V 3 bases short and J 5 bases short, with 12 bases between. CDR1 is SGHTA and CDR2 is FQGNSA in the germline V gene. The CDR3 DNA reads as TGTGCCAGCAGCTTCCGGAGCATGGTAGATACGCAGTATTTT. Its translation: CASSFRSMVDTQYF.

The genes are TRBV11-3 and TRBJ2-1, with TRBD2 identical over 15 bases. CDR3 length equals 15 residues. Per the germline V gene, CDR1 is SGHNT and CDR2 is YENEEA. V dropped 5 bases and J dropped 7; count of bases not matched to a gene: 3. CDR3 sequence reads: CASSPGTSGGNEQFF. CDR3 bases: TGTGCCAGCAGCCCAGGGACTAGCGGGGGGAATGAGCAGTTCTTC.

V usage is TRBV30 and J usage is TRBJ2-3; D gene ambiguous. CDR3 length equals 12 residues. V gave up 4 bases and J gave up 6 bases, with 11 bases separating them. CDR1 is GTSNPN, CDR2 SVGIG, per germline (reference sequence). The CDR3 protein is CAWTSDGDTQYF. The CDR3 DNA follows: TGTGCCTGGACCTCGGACGGGGATACGCAGTATTTT.

The rearrangement joins TRBV3-1 to TRBJ2-2; D may be TRBD1 (6 bases). CDR1 is LGHDT, CDR2 YNNKEL, per germline (reference sequence). V shed 0 bases and J shed 6 bases, with 8 bases lying between them. The CDR3 consists of 14 residues. DNA for the CDR3: TGTGCCAGCAGCCAAGATGGGGGCGCCGGGGAGCTGTTTTTT. Encoded protein: CASSQDGGAGELFF.

The J gene is TRBJ2-1, the V gene TRBV30, with TRBD2 matching 10 bases. V lost 3 bases, J lost 4 bases, and 9 bases stayed unmatched. CDR1 and CDR2 from the germline V gene are GTSNPN and SVGIG (reference sequence). This CDR3 has 16 amino acids. The CDR3 nucleotides are TGTGCCTGGAGCTCCTCCGGGACTAGCGATTACAATGAGCAGTTCTTC. This sequence encodes CAWSSSGTSDYNEQFF.

The CDR3 DNA follows: TGTGCCAGCAGTTTAGCCCGTGTAACTTTCTTT. This gives the protein CASSLARVTFF. This chain uses TRBV12-3 or TRBV12-4 with TRBJ1-1; D uncertain. V dropped 0 bases and J dropped 12 bases, with 8 bases sitting between them. The CDR3 covers 11 residues.

V and J are TRBV6-1 and TRBJ1-1, with D possibly TRBD1 on 5 matching bases. Trimming stripped 2 bases from V and 11 bases from J, with 18 bases between. Per the germline V gene, CDR1 is MNHNS and CDR2 is SASEGT. This CDR3 region has 14 residues. This CDR3 is CASSESGELSFAFF. DNA for the CDR3: TGTGCCAGCAGTGAATCGGGGGAATTGAGCTTCGCTTTCTTT.

This clonotype was found many times. The chain couples TRBV27 to TRBJ1-3, with 7 bases matching TRBD1. CDR1 and CDR2 (germline): MNHEY, SMNVEV (reference sequence). The CDR3 totals 16 residues. V lost 1 base and J lost 7; bases outside the gene matches: 10. This chain's CDR3 is CASSLWDSLWRNTIYF. CDR3 nucleotides: TGTGCCAGCAGTTTATGGGACAGCCTTTGGCGGAACACCATATATTTT.

This clonotype occurred many times. This rearrangement joins TRBV6-2 or TRBV6-3 to TRBJ2-7; D is unclear. V was clipped by 6 bases and J by 3 bases, with 24 bases between them. CDR1 and CDR2 (germline): MNHEY, SVGEGT. The CDR3 has 17 amino acids. CDR3 residues: CASSPEYLWAHRYEQYF. CDR3 coding DNA: TGTGCCAGCAGCCCCGAGTACTTGTGGGCCCACCGCTACGAGCAGTACTTC.

This clonotype came up many times. This chain uses TRBV7-9 with TRBJ2-3, with 9 bases fitting TRBD1. V gave up 4 bases and J gave up 2 bases; unmatched junction bases: 4. The CDR3 spans 15 residues. Looked up from germline, CDR1 is SEHNR and CDR2 is FQNEAQ (reference sequence). CDR3 DNA sequence: TGTGCCAGCAGCTATGGACAGGGGCTCACAGATACGCAGTATTTT. Amino acids: CASSYGQGLTDTQYF.

This clonotype was seen more than once but under ten times. V usage is TRBV19 and J usage is TRBJ1-4, with D uncertain. Germline CDR1 is LNHDA and CDR2 is SQIVND (reference sequence). The length of the CDR3 is 10 residues. V was pared by 8 bases and J by 6 bases, with 4 bases between. The CDR3 is CASSYEKLFF. The CDR3 DNA sequence: TGTGCCAGTTCTTATGAAAAACTGTTTTTT.

This rearrangement joins TRBV7-9 to TRBJ2-1; no definite D call. The CDR3 spans 14 residues. Trimming took off 3 bases at V and 8 bases at J, with 14 bases between the two ends. In germline, CDR1 is SEHNR, CDR2 FQNEAQ (reference sequence). The CDR3 reads CASSFATQPYEQFF. The CDR3 nucleotides read TGTGCCAGCAGCTTCGCCACCCAGCCTTATGAGCAGTTCTTC.